This T cell receptor (beta chain) was sequenced during a study of pediatric ulcerative colitis. In its sample, this clone was seen once. Its cognate antigen is unknown. Study-level points and caveats: In rectum, acute severe colitis had expanded clones and less diversity. Ulcerative colitis patients shared more blood-rectal clones than controls. Repertoires came from total lymphocyte DNA, so rare subsets like regulatory T cells may be missed.

Using immunoSEQ multiplex PCR, the repertoire was profiled, and TCRdb retains in-frame clones only, with some absent. The data hold around 61,000 clones, with 86% observed a single time. The specimen was blood. The clonotype was recovered from a boy between 10 and 17 years old with severe ulcerative colitis.

Here the CDR3 DNA reads TGTGCCAGCAGCTTAAGGGTAGCGGAACAAGAGACCCAGTACTTC. It encodes CASSLRVAEQETQYF. The chain combines TRBV5-4 with TRBJ2-5, with TRBD2 as a possible D gene (6 bases). This CDR3 is built from 15 residues. V lost 2 bases and J 2 bases, leaving 13 bases between the germline ends. Germline CDR1 and CDR2: SGHNT and YYREEE (reference sequence). Complete variable domain (other parts from reference TRBV5-4 and TRBJ2-5): ETGVTQSPTHLIKTRGQQVTLRCSSQSGHNTVSWYQQALGQGPQFIFQYYREEENGRGNFPPRFSGLQFPNYSSELNVNALELDDSALYLCASSLRVAEQETQYFGPGTRLLVL.